The T cell receptor beta chain described here comes from a study of blood T cell repertoires in COVID-19. TCRdb's copy holds only in-frame clones and misses some; the assay was immunoSEQ multiplex PCR. This table holds 250,000 or so clones, approximately 89% found once. The CDR3 contains 16 residues. With V trimmed by 6 bases and J by 4 bases, 10 bases remained unmatched. Germline V gives CDR1 LNHDA, CDR2 SQIVND (reference sequence). This rearrangement joins TRBV19 to TRBJ2-3; the match to TRBD2 covers 10 bases. The sequencing sample was made of PBMCs or T cells enriched from blood (not recorded which). This receptor was identified in a man in his forties or fifties who had been exposed to COVID-19. CDR3 amino acids: CASRASGRGFSDTQYF. CDR3 coding DNA: TGTGCCAGTAGGGCTAGCGGGAGAGGTTTCTCAGATACGCAGTATTTT.